This entry lists 20 T cell receptor beta chains sequenced from one sample in a study of T cell changes during pregnancy in multiple sclerosis. The repertoire was sequenced with immunoSEQ multiplex PCR; TCRdb's copy has only in-frame clones and lacks some. The table records 60,000 to 85,000 clones, around 92% of them present only once. Source: peripheral blood, taken in the second trimester of pregnancy. Source of these receptors: a female donor in good health, enrolled as a control in a pregnancy study.

The rearrangement uses TRBV9 and TRBJ2-6; weak D call: TRBD1 (6 bases). The germline V gene encodes CDR1 SGDLS and CDR2 YYNGEE. Trimming shortened V by 2 bases and J by 0 bases, and 6 bases separated the two germline ends. The CDR3 is 15 amino acids. In DNA form, the CDR3 reads TGTGCCAGCAGCGTCAGGGGCTCTGGGGCCAACGTCCTGACTTTC. Translation: CASSVRGSGANVLTF.

This clone appeared once. This rearrangement joins TRBV7-2 to TRBJ1-2; possible D gene TRBD1, 5 bases. V was clipped by 4 bases and J by 2 bases, with 20 bases between them. Looked up from germline, CDR1 is SGHTA and CDR2 is FQGNSA. The CDR3 runs to 17 residues. In nucleotides, the CDR3 is TGTGCCAGCAGCTCCCCGACAGCACAGTTCCTCAACTATGGCTACACCTTC. Translating it yields CASSSPTAQFLNYGYTF.

The chain carries TRBV23-1 and TRBJ1-1; D gene uncertain. TRBV23-1 is designated an ORF whose function remains uncertain. V was trimmed by 0 bases and J by 5 bases, leaving 19 bases between them. The CDR3 consists of 17 residues. The CDR3 loop is CASSQSQSRRRGTEAFF. The CDR3 DNA is TGCGCCAGCAGTCAATCGCAGTCTAGGCGAAGAGGGACTGAAGCTTTCTTT.

The chain uses TRBV2 and TRBJ2-1; 12 nucleotides match TRBD2. Trimming cost V 6 bases and J 6 bases; bases outside gene matches: 6. CDR1 is SNHLY, CDR2 FYNNEI, per germline. There are 15 residues in the CDR3. The CDR3 bases are TGTGCCAGCAGCGCCCTAGCGGGGGGGCCCAATGAGCAGTTCTTC. It specifies CASSALAGGPNEQFF.

The chain has TRBV21-1 and TRBJ2-7; TRBD2, the table's D call, lacks a check against the DNA. TRBV21-1 is a known pseudogene. This CDR3 is built from 16 residues. The DNA for the CDR3 is TGTGCCAGCAGCATTCCTGGAGCCTGGACTGACCATTTCCCATCTTTC. Translating it yields CASSIPGAWTDHFPSF.

The chain has TRBV10-1 and TRBJ2-7; tentatively, D is TRBD1 (6 bases). Germline CDR1 reads WNHNN; CDR2 reads SYGVQD (reference sequence). V lost 0 bases and J lost 5, with 17 bases in between. The CDR3 is 16 residues long. CDR3 DNA sequence: TGCGCCAGCAGTGAGTCGAGAGGCCAGGGGAGCGACGAGCAGTACTTC. Its protein product is CASSESRGQGSDEQYF.

V gene TRBV2 combines with J gene TRBJ1-1; TRBD1 aligns across 9 bases. The length of the CDR3 is 15 residues. Germline CDR1 SNHLY, CDR2 FYNNEI. J was trimmed by 3 bases and V by 1 base; bases with no gene match: 3. DNA of the CDR3: TGTGCCAGCAGTGAAGATGGGACAGGGTACACTGAAGCTTTCTTT. This codes for CASSEDGTGYTEAFF.

In this sample, this clone turned up once. The rearrangement links TRBV5-1 to TRBJ2-1; D remains ambiguous. Germline CDR1 and CDR2: SGHRS and YFSETQ. The CDR3 spans 12 residues. The ends were cut back, 5 bases at V and 7 bases at J, with 10 bases in the middle. This CDR3 reads CASSLTPNEQFF. In DNA, the CDR3 is TGCGCCAGCAGTCTGACACCAAATGAGCAGTTCTTC.

This clone was recorded only once. J is TRBJ2-7 and V is TRBV5-1; no clear D gene. Germline V lookup: CDR1 SGHRS, CDR2 YFSETQ. This CDR3 spans 14 amino acids. Trimming pared 7 bases from V and 0 bases from J, leaving 14 bases between. The CDR3: CASGDTLSSYEQYF. The CDR3, as DNA: TGCGCCAGCGGCGACACTCTTAGCTCCTACGAGCAGTACTTC. Complete variable domain (other parts from reference TRBV5-1 and TRBJ2-7): KAGVTQTPRYLIKTRGQQVTLSCSPISGHRSVSWYQQTPGQGLQFLFEYFSETQRNKGNFPGRFSGRQFSNSRSEMNVSTLELGDSALYLCASGDTLSSYEQYFGPGTRLTVT.

The chain joins TRBV5-6 to TRBJ2-1; 8 bases fit TRBD1. The V and J ends lost 4 bases and 3 bases, in that order; junction bases with no gene match: 9. The CDR3 spans 16 residues. Germline loops: CDR1 SGHDT, CDR2 YYEEEE. CDR3 DNA sequence: TGTGCCAGCAGCCTCCGGGACAGGATCATCTACAATGAGCAGTTCTTC. Amino acid sequence: CASSLRDRIIYNEQFF.

J is TRBJ2-1 and V is TRBV12-5; 9 nucleotides line up with TRBD1. The germline V gene encodes CDR1 LGHNT and CDR2 FRNRAP. The CDR3 covers 14 residues. Trimming removed 2 bases from V and 6 bases from J; junction bases left unmatched: 2. CDR3 nucleotide sequence: TGTGCTAGTGGTTTGAACAGGGGGCGCAATGAGCAGTTCTTC. Translation gives CASGLNRGRNEQFF.

This clone was counted a few times. V gene TRBV5-4 combines with J gene TRBJ1-6, with unresolved D. The ends were cut back, 0 bases at V and 14 bases at J, with 12 bases in the middle. Germline CDR1 SGHNT, CDR2 YYREEE (reference sequence). This CDR3 region has 13 residues. The CDR3 DNA is TGTGCCAGCAGCTTGGATAGCCTTTCGGCCCTCCACTTT. It is translated as CASSLDSLSALHF.

This chain uses TRBV5-1 with TRBJ2-4, with 8 positions matching TRBD1. The CDR3 has 15 amino acids. Trimming cost V 4 bases and J 3 bases; bases outside gene matches: 6. Germline CDR1 and CDR2: SGHRS and YFSETQ. Written as DNA, the CDR3 is TGCGCCAGCAGCGCCATTACAGGGGGCAAAAACATTCAGTACTTC. Its translation: CASSAITGGKNIQYF. The whole variable domain, remainder taken from reference TRBV5-1 and TRBJ2-4, is KAGVTQTPRYLIKTRGQQVTLSCSPISGHRSVSWYQQTPGQGLQFLFEYFSETQRNKGNFPGRFSGRQFSNSRSEMNVSTLELGDSALYLCASSAITGGKNIQYFGAGTRLSVL.

The chain is built from TRBV29-1 and TRBJ1-2; D is ambiguous. The V end lost 0 bases, the J end lost 0 bases, and 8 bases lay between the germline ends. CDR1 SQVTM and CDR2 ANQGSEA come from the germline V gene. This CDR3 has 14 residues. In DNA form, the CDR3 reads TGCAGCGTTGAAGATCAACCAGCTAACTATGGCTACACCTTC. Translating gives CSVEDQPANYGYTF.

The chain is built from TRBV12-5 and TRBJ2-1; D gene ambiguous. The germline gives CDR1 LGHNT, CDR2 FRNRAP. V shed 1 base and J shed 8 bases, with 12 bases lying between them. The CDR3 has 14 amino acids. This CDR3 reads CASGLDHYSYEQFF. The DNA of the CDR3 is TGTGCTAGTGGTTTGGATCACTACTCGTATGAGCAGTTCTTC.

V usage is TRBV9 and J usage is TRBJ1-5; D is possibly TRBD1 (5 bases). The CDR3 consists of 16 residues. Per germline, CDR1 SGDLS and CDR2 YYNGEE. Trimming removed 4 bases at V and 2 bases at J, with 16 bases between. The CDR3, as DNA: TGTGCCAGCAGCCCGGGACGGTGGGGGGGCAATCAGCCCCAGCATTTT. This codes for CASSPGRWGGNQPQHF.

The rearrangement links TRBV29-1 to TRBJ2-1; 8 bases are shared with TRBD1. V lost 7 bases to trimming and J lost 7 bases; unmatched junction nucleotides: 6. The CDR3 sequence is 12 residues long. Germline V gene data show CDR1 as SQVTM and CDR2 as ANQGSEA. As DNA, the CDR3 is TGCAGCGCTGATCGACAGGGGAATGAGCAGTTCTTC. Its protein product is CSADRQGNEQFF.

The chain combines TRBV30 with TRBJ2-1, with 9 nucleotides matching TRBD1. J gave up 8 bases and V 2 bases, and 10 bases lay outside the gene matches. The germline CDR1 and CDR2 sequences are GTSNPN and SVGIG (reference sequence). This CDR3 region has 15 residues. Here the CDR3 reads CAWSFGQGRSYEQFF. DNA for the CDR3: TGTGCCTGGAGTTTCGGACAGGGGAGGTCCTATGAGCAGTTCTTC.

V gene TRBV19 combines with J gene TRBJ2-7; 7 positions agree with TRBD1. Germline loops: CDR1 LNHDA, CDR2 SQIVND (reference sequence). The CDR3 is 14 amino acids. V shed 6 bases, J shed 4 bases, and the junction held 9 bases outside the gene matches. The CDR3 sequence is CASRYDRDSYEQYF. CDR3 nucleotide sequence: TGTGCCAGTAGATACGACCGGGACAGTTACGAGCAGTACTTC.

The chain uses TRBV11-2 and TRBJ2-7; 8 bases line up with TRBD2. Germline V lookup: CDR1 SGHAT, CDR2 FQNNGV. Trimming at V came to 2 bases and at J to 4 bases, leaving 7 bases not matched to a gene. There are 15 residues in the CDR3. The CDR3 sequence: CASSLYGGGSYEQYF. In nucleotides, the CDR3 is TGTGCCAGCAGCTTATACGGCGGGGGGTCATACGAGCAGTACTTC.